A single sample gave rise to the 9 T cell receptor beta chains below, sequenced in a study of shared clonotypes between healthy human individuals. Here immunoSEQ multiplex PCR was the method, and the copy in TCRdb shows in-frame clones only, minus some. The data contain about 1.1 million clones, about 72% of them singletons. The specimen sequenced was memory CD4+ T cells from PBMCs. Subset noted: CD45RA-negative fraction. The source of these receptors is a young man in good health. Some clones in this sample may be carry-over from other donors' samples.

The chain is built from TRBV10-3 and TRBJ2-3; 10 bases match TRBD1. There are 15 residues in the CDR3. Germline V gives CDR1 ENHRY, CDR2 SYGVKD. After removal of 2 bases from V and 4 bases from J, the junction contained 3 bases not matched to a gene. The CDR3 bases are TGTGCCATCAGTGAGGCGACAGGGGGCGCAGATACGCAGTATTTT. It is translated as CAISEATGGADTQYF.

The genes are TRBV28 and TRBJ2-7, with TRBD2 matching over 7 bases. The CDR3 has 12 amino acids. V gave up 8 bases and J gave up 6 bases; unmatched junction bases: 7. The V gene's germline CDR1 is MDHEN and CDR2 SYDVKM. DNA of the CDR3: TGTGCCAGCCAGACTAGCTTGGGCGAGCAGTACTTC. Its translation is CASQTSLGEQYF. Supplemented by reference TRBV28 and TRBJ2-7, the full variable domain reads DVKVTQSSRYLVKRTGEKVFLECVQDMDHENMFWYRQDPGLGLRLIYFSYDVKMKEKGDIPEGYSVSREKKERFSLILESASTNQTSMYLCASQTSLGEQYFGPGTRLTVT.

The rearrangement links TRBV28 to TRBJ2-3, with TRBD2 matching over 9 bases. Germline CDR1 reads MDHEN; CDR2 reads SYDVKM. Trimming cost V 5 bases and J 5 bases; bases outside gene matches: 11. This CDR3 has 16 residues. The CDR3 DNA reads as TGTGCCAGCAGTCCCCCGCGGGGCGGGAGGGTAGATACGCAGTATTTT. Its protein product is CASSPPRGGRVDTQYF. Filled out from reference TRBV28 and TRBJ2-3, the complete variable domain reads DVKVTQSSRYLVKRTGEKVFLECVQDMDHENMFWYRQDPGLGLRLIYFSYDVKMKEKGDIPEGYSVSREKKERFSLILESASTNQTSMYLCASSPPRGGRVDTQYFGPGTRLTVL.

This sequence joins TRBV6-1 and TRBJ2-3; D possibly matches TRBD1 or TRBD2 (5 bases each). Germline CDR1 and CDR2: MNHNS and SASEGT. The CDR3 sequence is 15 residues long. Trimming removed 1 base from V and 3 bases from J, with 11 bases in between. CDR3 nucleotide sequence: TGTGCCAGCAGTGAAGGACAGCCGGGAACAGATACGCAGTATTTT. Translated: CASSEGQPGTDTQYF.

V and J are TRBV19 and TRBJ1-1; D is possibly TRBD1 (6 bases). The germline V and J ends were trimmed by 4 bases and 1 base, with 13 bases remaining between them. CDR3 size: 15 residues. The V gene's germline CDR1 is LNHDA and CDR2 SQIVND (reference sequence). This chain's CDR3 is CASSTLGASNTEAFF. DNA of the CDR3: TGTGCCAGTAGTACCCTGGGGGCGTCGAACACTGAAGCTTTCTTT. Complete variable domain (other parts from reference TRBV19 and TRBJ1-1): DGGITQSPKYLFRKEGQNVTLSCEQNLNHDAMYWYRQDPGQGLRLIYYSQIVNDFQKGDIAEGYSVSREKKESFPLTVTSAQKNPTAFYLCASSTLGASNTEAFFGQGTRLTVV.

This clone has only one observation. The chain employs TRBV10-2 and TRBJ1-1; tentative D call: TRBD1 (5 bases). The germline V gene encodes CDR1 WSHSY and CDR2 SAAADI. Trimming removed 0 bases at V and 11 bases at J, with 10 bases between. This CDR3 contains 12 residues. The CDR3 here is CASSESGGRAFF. The CDR3 DNA follows: TGCGCCAGCAGTGAGTCGGGGGGGAGGGCTTTCTTT.

The rearrangement uses TRBV11-1 and TRBJ1-2; D unresolved. Germline-derived CDR1 and CDR2 are SGHAT and FQDESV (reference sequence). V lost 3 bases and J lost 2, with 7 bases in between. CDR3 length equals 13 residues. Here the CDR3 DNA reads TGTGCCAGCAGCTTTTCAGTAAACTATGGCTACACCTTC. It encodes CASSFSVNYGYTF. Full variable domain (missing parts from reference TRBV11-1 and TRBJ1-2): EAEVAQSPRYKITEKSQAVAFWCDPISGHATLYWYRQILGQGPELLVQFQDESVVDDSQLPKDRFSAERLKGVDSTLKIQPAELGDSAMYLCASSFSVNYGYTFGSGTRLTVV.

The CDR3 nucleotides are TGTGCCAGCTCCAGACTAGCGGGAGTTGGGTACGAGCAGTACTTC. It codes for CASSRLAGVGYEQYF. This chain links TRBV28 with TRBJ2-7; 12 bases match TRBD2. CDR1 and CDR2 (germline): MDHEN, SYDVKM. The V gene end was trimmed by 8 bases and the J gene end by 4 bases; junction bases not matched to a gene: 9. CDR3 length: 15 amino acids.

The rearrangement links TRBV6-1 to TRBJ1-4; TRBD1 matches at 7 bases. The CDR3 is 13 amino acids. CDR1 is MNHNS and CDR2 is SASEGT in the germline V gene. V lost 8 bases, J lost 6 bases, and 6 bases stayed unmatched. CDR3 loop: CASFATGHEKLFF. CDR3 sequence (DNA): TGTGCCAGCTTTGCGACAGGGCATGAAAAACTGTTTTTT.